Sequencing of this TCR beta chain was carried out in a study of T cell repertoires in cytomegalovirus infection. Study details: Public TCR beta signature analysis indicated the presence of both CMV infection and matching HLA type.

Each CDR3 protein gets one entry after TCRdb re-called the reads with MiXCR. This table has some 800,000 distinct CDR3 sequences, almost 30% appearing once. CDR3 length: 15 residues. Germline V gives CDR1 SGHRS, CDR2 YFSETQ. The V and J ends lost 1 base and 9 bases, in that order; junction bases with no gene match: 8. Details on this clonotype: No antigen is known for it.

Source: cultured CD8+ T cells from PBMCs, taken from culture after CMV antigen stimulation. V usage is TRBV5-1 and J usage is TRBJ1-5, with 9 bases aligning to TRBD1. The TCR was taken from a human donor in good health (CMV status not recorded). Some clones in this sample may be carry-over from other donors' samples. In DNA form, the CDR3 reads TGCGCCAGCAGCTTGACAGGGGGCCCAAGTCTGCCCCAGCATTTT. Translating gives CASSLTGGPSLPQHF.